A selection of T cell receptor beta chains follows, all from one sample in a study of beta chain features in type 1 diabetes. Clones were read by immunoSEQ multiplex PCR, and TCRdb kept only the in-frame ones, dropping some. This sample yields 300,000 to 400,000 clones, of which about 14% are seen a single time; approximately 0.016% belongs to the top ten. What was sequenced was naive CD4+ T cells from blood. The origin of the receptors is a woman younger than 35 with type 1 diabetes. The CDR3 runs from the conserved cysteine through the conserved F or W. A D gene is named only where the DNA matches it firmly. The size of a clone is reported for some rows only, either as once, few or many, or as a class for expanded clones.

cdr3_nt: TGTGCCAGCAGCTTCGGACCCGGGACAGGGGAGGGGGAGCTGTTTTTT; cdr3_aa: CASSFGPGTGEGELFF; v_call: TRBV7-3; d_call: TRBD1; j_call: TRBJ2-2; clone_size: NA
cdr3_nt: TGTGCCAGCAGTGAATTTCTTGAGACCCAGTACTTC; cdr3_aa: CASSEFLETQYF; v_call: TRBV25-1; d_call: NA; j_call: TRBJ2-5; clone_size: few
cdr3_nt: TGTGCCAGCAGCCCCCAGATTGACACCGGGGAGCTGTTTTTT; cdr3_aa: CASSPQIDTGELFF; v_call: TRBV9; d_call: NA; j_call: TRBJ2-2; clone_size: NA
cdr3_nt: TGTGCCAGCTCCCTGTGGACTAGGAGGAGCACAGATACGCAGTATTTT; cdr3_aa: CASSLWTRRSTDTQYF; v_call: TRBV28; d_call: TRBD2; j_call: TRBJ2-3; clone_size: few
cdr3_nt: TGTGCCACCAGAGGGGGACTAGCGGAAACAATGAAGCAGTTCTTC; cdr3_aa: CATRGGLAETMKQFF; v_call: TRBV15; d_call: TRBD2; j_call: TRBJ2-1; clone_size: NA
cdr3_nt: TGTGCCATCAGTGACCCCGGGGTAGCACAAGAGACCCAGTACTTC; cdr3_aa: CAISDPGVAQETQYF; v_call: TRBV10-3; d_call: NA; j_call: TRBJ2-5; clone_size: few
cdr3_nt: TGCGCCTGCTCGGGACAGGGCCAAGAGACCCAGTACTTC; cdr3_aa: CACSGQGQETQYF; v_call: TRBV5-1; d_call: TRBD1; j_call: TRBJ2-5; clone_size: NA
cdr3_nt: TGTGCCAGCAGCCTGCGACAGGGACCCACAGATACGCAGTATTTT; cdr3_aa: CASSLRQGPTDTQYF; v_call: TRBV5-4; d_call: TRBD1; j_call: TRBJ2-3; clone_size: few
cdr3_nt: TGCAGCGTGACCGGGACAGGGGGCAGTAATCAGCCCCAGCATTTT; cdr3_aa: CSVTGTGGSNQPQHF; v_call: TRBV29-1; d_call: TRBD1; j_call: TRBJ1-5; clone_size: few
cdr3_nt: TGTGCCAGCAGCTCCTCGTCCAGCGGGAGGGGAAATGAGCAGTTCTTC; cdr3_aa: CASSSSSSGRGNEQFF; v_call: TRBV11-2; d_call: TRBD2; j_call: TRBJ2-1; clone_size: NA
cdr3_nt: TGTGCCAGCAGCCCCCGGACAGGGAGCGAAAAACTGTTTTTT; cdr3_aa: CASSPRTGSEKLFF; v_call: TRBV7-2; d_call: TRBD1; j_call: TRBJ1-4; clone_size: NA
cdr3_nt: TGCGCCAGCAGCCAAGGTCCTAGCGGGACTAGCACAGATACGCAGTATTTT; cdr3_aa: CASSQGPSGTSTDTQYF; v_call: TRBV4-3; d_call: TRBD2; j_call: TRBJ2-3; clone_size: NA
cdr3_nt: TGCAGCGTCCTATTTGCCCGCTCCTACAATGAGCAGTTCTTC; cdr3_aa: CSVLFARSYNEQFF; v_call: TRBV29-1; d_call: NA; j_call: TRBJ2-1; clone_size: few
cdr3_nt: TGTGCCAGCAGCTCCCCCCTAGCGGGAGTAGGGAATGAGCAGTTCTTC; cdr3_aa: CASSSPLAGVGNEQFF; v_call: TRBV7-9; d_call: TRBD2; j_call: TRBJ2-1; clone_size: NA
cdr3_nt: TGTGCCAGCAGTGGGGCCCTCTCTGGGGCCAACGTCCTGACTTTC; cdr3_aa: CASSGALSGANVLTF; v_call: TRBV27; d_call: NA; j_call: TRBJ2-6; clone_size: few
cdr3_nt: TGCAGCGTTCCTATCTTGGGACAGAAGAACACTGAAGCTTTCTTT; cdr3_aa: CSVPILGQKNTEAFF; v_call: TRBV29-1; d_call: TRBD1; j_call: TRBJ1-1; clone_size: few
cdr3_nt: TGTGCCAGTAGCCCCTGGGACAGGGGAGGGGCAGATACGCAGTATTTT; cdr3_aa: CASSPWDRGGADTQYF; v_call: TRBV19; d_call: TRBD1; j_call: TRBJ2-3; clone_size: NA
cdr3_nt: TGTGCCAGCAGCTCAACAGAGCACACTGAAGCTTTCTTT; cdr3_aa: CASSSTEHTEAFF; v_call: TRBV7-9; d_call: NA; j_call: TRBJ1-1; clone_size: few
cdr3_nt: TGCGCCAGCAGAGAGAGTCCCAGCGGGAGTTACCCTATCGAGCAGTACTTC; cdr3_aa: CASRESPSGSYPIEQYF; v_call: TRBV5-1; d_call: TRBD2; j_call: TRBJ2-7; clone_size: NA
cdr3_nt: TGCGCCAGCAGCTTAGGAGGGAATGAGCAGTTCTTC; cdr3_aa: CASSLGGNEQFF; v_call: TRBV5-1; d_call: NA; j_call: TRBJ2-1; clone_size: NA
cdr3_nt: TGTGCCAGCAGATCAGGACAGCCGAACACTGAAGCTTTCTTT; cdr3_aa: CASRSGQPNTEAFF; v_call: TRBV28; d_call: NA; j_call: TRBJ1-1; clone_size: NA
cdr3_nt: TGTGCCACCAGCAGAGAGGCGGGATTCGGCACAGATACGCAGTATTTT; cdr3_aa: CATSREAGFGTDTQYF; v_call: TRBV15; d_call: NA; j_call: TRBJ2-3; clone_size: NA
cdr3_nt: TGTGCCAGCTCAGTAGGGGGTCAGCCCCAGCATTTT; cdr3_aa: CASSVGGQPQHF; v_call: TRBV18; d_call: NA; j_call: TRBJ1-5; clone_size: few
cdr3_nt: TGCGCCAGCAGCTTGGACAGGGCTGCCTACAATGAGCAGTTCTTC; cdr3_aa: CASSLDRAAYNEQFF; v_call: TRBV5-1; d_call: NA; j_call: TRBJ2-1; clone_size: few
cdr3_nt: TGTGCCAGCAGCTTAGACAGGGGCTCCTACAATGAGCAGTTCTTC; cdr3_aa: CASSLDRGSYNEQFF; v_call: TRBV7-9; d_call: TRBD1; j_call: TRBJ2-1; clone_size: few
cdr3_nt: TGTGCCAGCAGTGTGCTAGGGAACACTGAAGCTTTCTTT; cdr3_aa: CASSVLGNTEAFF; v_call: TRBV2; d_call: NA; j_call: TRBJ1-1; clone_size: few
cdr3_nt: TGTGCCAGCAGCTTGGGAGAGTGGGATGAGCAGTTCTTC; cdr3_aa: CASSLGEWDEQFF; v_call: TRBV7-2; d_call: NA; j_call: TRBJ2-1; clone_size: NA
cdr3_nt: TGTGCCAGCAGCCTCCCGAAAGCCCGGGACAGGGGGAATGAGCAGTTCTTC; cdr3_aa: CASSLPKARDRGNEQFF; v_call: TRBV11-2; d_call: TRBD1; j_call: TRBJ2-1; clone_size: NA
cdr3_nt: TGTGCCCACTGGGTTAGGGGGACGAATGAGCAGTTCTTC; cdr3_aa: CAHWVRGTNEQFF; v_call: TRBV30; d_call: NA; j_call: TRBJ2-1; clone_size: NA
cdr3_nt: TGTGCCAGCTCACCACCTCGACTAGCGGGAGTAGATACGCAGTATTTT; cdr3_aa: CASSPPRLAGVDTQYF; v_call: TRBV18; d_call: TRBD2; j_call: TRBJ2-3; clone_size: few
cdr3_nt: TGTGCCAGCACCAAATCGCACAGGGGTGGCTACACCTTC; cdr3_aa: CASTKSHRGGYTF; v_call: TRBV13; d_call: TRBD1; j_call: TRBJ1-2; clone_size: NA
cdr3_nt: TGTGCCAGCAGTTTACAGGGGGCGAAAGAGACCCAGTACTTC; cdr3_aa: CASSLQGAKETQYF; v_call: TRBV28; d_call: TRBD1; j_call: TRBJ2-5; clone_size: NA
cdr3_nt: TGTGCCAGCAGCGTACGATTCGGGACTAGCGGGTACCTTTCCTACAATGAGCAGTTCTTC; cdr3_aa: CASSVRFGTSGYLSYNEQFF; v_call: TRBV9; d_call: TRBD2; j_call: TRBJ2-1; clone_size: NA
cdr3_nt: TGTGCCAGCAGACCGGGACTAGCCTTCTACGAGCAGTACTTC; cdr3_aa: CASRPGLAFYEQYF; v_call: TRBV28; d_call: TRBD2; j_call: TRBJ2-7; clone_size: NA
cdr3_nt: TGCGCCAGCAGCCAAGAGGCGGTACAAGAGACCCAGTACTTC; cdr3_aa: CASSQEAVQETQYF; v_call: TRBV4-1; d_call: NA; j_call: TRBJ2-5; clone_size: few
cdr3_nt: TGCGCCAGCAGCTTGGGGACAGGGAAACACAATGAGCAGTTCTTC; cdr3_aa: CASSLGTGKHNEQFF; v_call: TRBV5-1; d_call: TRBD1; j_call: TRBJ2-1; clone_size: NA
cdr3_nt: TGTGCCATCAGTGAGGCCCGGGACTCCAATGAGCAGTTCTTC; cdr3_aa: CAISEARDSNEQFF; v_call: TRBV10-3; d_call: NA; j_call: TRBJ2-1; clone_size: few
cdr3_nt: TGTGCCTGGGCCGGGACAGGGGCTGTGCAGTACTTC; cdr3_aa: CAWAGTGAVQYF; v_call: TRBV30; d_call: TRBD1; j_call: TRBJ2-7; clone_size: few
cdr3_nt: TGTGCCAGCAGCCCAGGTGACAGGGACAACTATGGCTACACCTTC; cdr3_aa: CASSPGDRDNYGYTF; v_call: TRBV7-2; d_call: TRBD1; j_call: TRBJ1-2; clone_size: few
cdr3_nt: TGTGCCAGCAGCTCGAACCGGGACAGGTGGGATAAACTGTTTTTT; cdr3_aa: CASSSNRDRWDKLFF; v_call: TRBV7-8; d_call: TRBD1; j_call: TRBJ1-4; clone_size: few
cdr3_nt: TGTGCCCTGTGGACAGAGAGTTATGGCTACACCTTC; cdr3_aa: CALWTESYGYTF; v_call: TRBV30; d_call: NA; j_call: TRBJ1-2; clone_size: few
cdr3_nt: TGCGCCAGCAGCCAAGACGTCAATGAGCAGTTCTTC; cdr3_aa: CASSQDVNEQFF; v_call: TRBV4-1; d_call: NA; j_call: TRBJ2-1; clone_size: NA
cdr3_nt: TGTGCCAGCAGCTTAATGAGCGGGGGGGGCAATGAGCAGTTCTTC; cdr3_aa: CASSLMSGGGNEQFF; v_call: TRBV7-9; d_call: TRBD2; j_call: TRBJ2-1; clone_size: few
cdr3_nt: TGTGCCAGTACCCCAATCCGGGGTGAGACTGAAGCTTTCTTT; cdr3_aa: CASTPIRGETEAFF; v_call: TRBV19; d_call: NA; j_call: TRBJ1-1; clone_size: NA
cdr3_nt: TGTGCCTGCTCCGGAGTTTCTTACACCTTC; cdr3_aa: CACSGVSYTF; v_call: TRBV30; d_call: NA; j_call: TRBJ1-2; clone_size: NA
cdr3_nt: TGTGCCAGCAGCGCATGGACAGGGTCCACCGGGGAGCTGTTTTTT; cdr3_aa: CASSAWTGSTGELFF; v_call: TRBV5-6; d_call: TRBD1; j_call: TRBJ2-2; clone_size: NA
cdr3_nt: TGTGCCAGCAGTTCGTACTTAGGGGAAACAGATACGCAGTATTTT; cdr3_aa: CASSSYLGETDTQYF; v_call: TRBV27; d_call: NA; j_call: TRBJ2-3; clone_size: few
cdr3_nt: TGTGCTAGTGGAAAACAGGGGGCCCTGAACACCGGGGAGCTGTTTTTT; cdr3_aa: CASGKQGALNTGELFF; v_call: TRBV12-5; d_call: TRBD1; j_call: TRBJ2-2; clone_size: NA
cdr3_nt: TGCGCCAGCAGCTTCGCGGGTTTGAACACTGAAGCTTTCTTT; cdr3_aa: CASSFAGLNTEAFF; v_call: TRBV5-1; d_call: NA; j_call: TRBJ1-1; clone_size: few
cdr3_nt: TGTGCTAGTGGTTTGGTACTAGGGTTTGGCATACCACAAGAGACCCAGTACTTC; cdr3_aa: CASGLVLGFGIPQETQYF; v_call: TRBV12-5; d_call: NA; j_call: TRBJ2-5; clone_size: NA
cdr3_nt: TGTGCCAGCAGACCTTACTCAGGGCAGCCCCAGCATTTT; cdr3_aa: CASRPYSGQPQHF; v_call: TRBV27; d_call: NA; j_call: TRBJ1-5; clone_size: few
cdr3_nt: TGTGCCAGCAGCTTAGCGCACAGGGGGCGGATTGGGAACACTGAAGCTTTCTTT; cdr3_aa: CASSLAHRGRIGNTEAFF; v_call: TRBV7-8; d_call: TRBD1; j_call: TRBJ1-1; clone_size: NA
cdr3_nt: TGCAGCGTTGTACGGACTAGCGGGAGAAATGAGCAGTTCTTC; cdr3_aa: CSVVRTSGRNEQFF; v_call: TRBV29-1; d_call: TRBD2; j_call: TRBJ2-1; clone_size: NA